A selection of T cell receptor beta chains follows, all from one sample in a study of blood T cell repertoires in COVID-19. Measured with immunoSEQ multiplex PCR; TCRdb has only the in-frame clones, and not every one. Of about 98,000 clones in the sample, 82% are singletons; the top ten hold roughly a tenth. The sequenced sample was peripheral blood. The receptor source for this set is a man between 65 and 85 years old with active or convalescent COVID-19. Each CDR3 is given with its conserved first and last residue. Clone size, where shown, is once, few, many, or a class for clones that have expanded.

TRBV5-1,TRBJ2-7,15,-,CASSSLGQASYEQYF
TRBV5-5,TRBJ1-1,17,-,CASSLVLTRGVNTEAFF
TRBV7-5,TRBJ2-1,12,-,CASTGTSYEQFF
TRBV2,TRBJ2-6,15,-,CASGAAMSGANVLTF
TRBV12-3/TRBV12-4,TRBJ2-3,13,-,CATQDRGKDTQYF
TRBV11-3,TRBJ2-7,14,-,CASSSRQPPYEQYF
TRBV19,TRBJ1-2,15,-,CASSNAVSGLRGYTF
TRBV5-4,TRBJ1-2,15,-,CASSSTGQPTAGYTF
TRBV29-1,TRBJ2-1,15,-,CSTEPPRVNDNEQFF
TRBV7-3,TRBJ2-3,16,-,CASNAPLSGWGDTQYF
TRBV4-2,TRBJ2-2,15,-,CASSPRQGGTGELFF
TRBV6-4,TRBJ2-2,15,-,CASSEQGWNTGELFF
TRBV27,TRBJ2-7,13,-,CASSLSRGREQYF
TRBV15,TRBJ2-3,15,few,CATSSKRISTDTQYF
TRBV4-1,TRBJ1-3,18,-,CASSHLIPGQGSGNTIYF
TRBV27,TRBJ2-1,16,-,CASSTAGTNSYNEQFF
TRBV11-2,TRBJ2-5,15,-,CASSLSGGEVETQYF
TRBV20-1,TRBJ2-7,12,-,CSASTLNYEQYF
TRBV19,TRBJ1-4,14,-,CASSTDRVPEKLFF
TRBV30,TRBJ2-7,11,once,CAWSLNREQYF
TRBV2,TRBJ2-5,17,-,CASSERSGGVGLKTQYF
TRBV7-2,TRBJ2-1,16,few,CASSLGTSGGQNEQFF
TRBV10-3,TRBJ1-5,13,-,CATNRESNQPQHF
TRBV18,TRBJ1-1,15,few,CASSIETGGGTEAFF
TRBV30,TRBJ2-3,13,-,CAWSGGRTDTQYF
TRBV4-1,TRBJ1-4,15,many,CASSQDPQKFAKLFF
TRBV15,TRBJ2-7,16,-,CATSSGTSGRFVEQYF
TRBV18,TRBJ1-2,17,once,CASSSTGQGGTGYGYTF
TRBV7-2,TRBJ2-3,15,-,CASSSQSGRTDTQYF
TRBV11-2,TRBJ1-2,14,few,CASSPGTGSLGYTF
TRBV27,TRBJ1-6,15,-,CASSLSQQGKSPLHF
TRBV12-3/TRBV12-4,TRBJ1-2,11,-,CASSQGYGYTF
TRBV30,TRBJ1-4,13,-,CAWGQANSEKLFF
TRBV11-2,TRBJ2-7,12,-,CASSYRGGEQYF
TRBV10-2,TRBJ2-3,17,-,CASTRVLAGPSTDTQYF
TRBV11-3,TRBJ2-7,13,-,CASSSGTSYEQYF
TRBV5-5,TRBJ2-3,17,-,CASSLAGGRGGTDTQYF
TRBV6-6,TRBJ1-5,16,-,CASRKIGTQSNQPQHF
TRBV7-9,TRBJ1-1,11,-,CASRGVSEAFF
TRBV11-2,TRBJ2-2,15,-,CASRQGGMNTGELFF
TRBV11-2,TRBJ1-2,13,few,CASSSTGSYGYTF
TRBV7-8,TRBJ2-1,15,-,CASSFGRGGYNEQFF
TRBV6-5,TRBJ2-5,13,-,CASRLAGWETQYF
TRBV6-5,TRBJ2-3,14,-,CASSLRGNTDTQYF
TRBV2,TRBJ1-1,13,-,CASSGQFNTEAFF
TRBV19,TRBJ1-5,15,-,CASRYKAGGDQPQHF
TRBV2,TRBJ2-3,16,once,CASSELGGGPTDTQYF
TRBV9,TRBJ1-2,13,-,CASSVITEGGYTF
TRBV14,TRBJ1-4,15,-,CASSQGRATNEKLFF
TRBV6-5,TRBJ1-1,14,-,CASRGGTGHTEAFF
TRBV18,TRBJ2-3,14,-,CASSPPPSTDTQYF
TRBV11-2,TRBJ2-1,15,-,CASSSVAGGYNEQFF
TRBV15,TRBJ1-3,17,-,CATSRDPPGSSGNTIYF
TRBV1,TRBJ2-7,14,-,CTSSQDREPYEQYF
TRBV6-6,TRBJ2-3,13,-,CASSYSTASNDYF
TRBV7-2,TRBJ2-3,16,-,CASSLAGTSGVNTQYF
TRBV19,TRBJ2-1,15,-,CASSISGGSYNEQFF